Shown below are 3 T cell receptor beta chains from a single sample sequenced in a study of blood T cell repertoires in COVID-19. Sequenced by immunoSEQ multiplex PCR; TCRdb stores in-frame clones only, minus some. The table shows roughly 250,000 clones, with less than 90% occurring only once. The sequenced material came from peripheral blood. These receptors all stem from a woman aged 30 to 39 with COVID-19, enrolled during active disease.

This clone was detected many times. The V and J genes are TRBV3-1 (or the pseudogene TRBV3-2) and TRBJ2-7; D is perhaps TRBD2 (6 bases). This CDR3 contains 13 residues. Germline CDR1 is LGHDT and CDR2 is YNNKEL (reference sequence). Trimming left V 0 bases short and J 7 bases short, with 10 bases between. This CDR3 is CASSQDNGGEQYF. As DNA, the CDR3 is TGTGCCAGCAGCCAAGATAATGGAGGGGAGCAGTACTTC.

The V and J genes are TRBV10-3 and TRBJ2-7; 8 positions match TRBD1. V was pared by 6 bases and J by 2 bases, with 6 bases of the junction left unmatched. There are 14 residues in the CDR3. Germline values: CDR1 ENHRY, CDR2 SYGVKD. The CDR3 nucleotides read TGTGCCATCAGGGCAGGGGGCAGCACCTACGAGCAGTACTTC. Translated, it gives CAIRAGGSTYEQYF.

The rearrangement uses TRBV5-5 and TRBJ1-2; 7 nucleotides agree with TRBD1. The length of the CDR3 is 15 residues. Per the germline V gene, CDR1 is SGHKS and CDR2 is YYEKEE (reference sequence). The V gene end was trimmed by 4 bases and the J gene end by 5 bases; junction bases not matched to a gene: 11. The CDR3 sequence: CASSLVTGTWYGYTF. The CDR3, as DNA: TGTGCCAGCAGCCTGGTGACAGGGACCTGGTATGGCTACACCTTC. The entire variable domain, with the rest obtained from reference TRBV5-5 and TRBJ1-2, is as follows: DAGVTQSPTHLIKTRGQQVTLRCSPISGHKSVSWYQQVLGQGPQFIFQYYEKEERGRGNFPDRFSARQFPNYSSELNVNALLLGDSALYLCASSLVTGTWYGYTFGSGTRLTVV.